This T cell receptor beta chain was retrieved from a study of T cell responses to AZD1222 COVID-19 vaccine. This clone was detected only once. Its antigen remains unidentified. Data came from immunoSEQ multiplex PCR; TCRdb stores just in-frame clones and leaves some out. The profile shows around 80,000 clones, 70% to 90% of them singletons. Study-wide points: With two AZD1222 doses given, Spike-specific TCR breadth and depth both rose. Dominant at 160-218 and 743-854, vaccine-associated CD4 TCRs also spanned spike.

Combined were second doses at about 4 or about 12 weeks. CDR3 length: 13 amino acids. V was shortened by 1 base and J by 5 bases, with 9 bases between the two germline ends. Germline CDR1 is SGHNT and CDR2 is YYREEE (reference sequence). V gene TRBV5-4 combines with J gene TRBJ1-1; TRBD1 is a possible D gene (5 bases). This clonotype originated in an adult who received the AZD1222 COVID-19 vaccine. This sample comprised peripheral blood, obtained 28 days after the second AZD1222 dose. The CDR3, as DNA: TGTGCCAGCAGCTTGCAGGGAGGGACTGAAGCTTTCTTT. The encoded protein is CASSLQGGTEAFF. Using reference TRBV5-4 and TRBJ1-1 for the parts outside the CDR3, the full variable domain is ETGVTQSPTHLIKTRGQQVTLRCSSQSGHNTVSWYQQALGQGPQFIFQYYREEENGRGNFPPRFSGLQFPNYSSELNVNALELDDSALYLCASSLQGGTEAFFGQGTRLTVV.